This passage covers 26 T cell receptor beta chains from one sample sequenced in a study of human T cells and chemical hapten exposure. TCRdb reprocessed the RACE reads with MiXCR, giving one entry per CDR3 protein. The profile shows tens of thousands of distinct CDR3 sequences, 12% to 15% of them singletons. The sample's time point: pre-sensitization, week 0. As for treatment: therapeutic diphenylcyclopropenone sensitization with weekly scalp DPC. The sample consisted of whole blood, taken in connection with sensitization to the hapten diphenylcyclopropenone (DPC). These receptor sequences come from a woman between 50 and 59 years old with alopecia areata. Some clones in this sample may be carry-over from other donors' samples.

There are a few counts of this clonotype. The rearrangement joins TRBV12-5 to TRBJ1-2; maybe TRBD1 (5 bases). The CDR3 has 12 residues. The V gene's germline CDR1 is LGHNT and CDR2 FRNRAP. V lost 6 bases to trimming and J lost 13 bases, with 18 bases between them. CDR3 sequence reads: CASGPDGTLATF. Here the CDR3 DNA reads TGTGCTAGTGGACCGGACGGGACGCTGGCCACCTTC. Together with reference TRBV12-5 and TRBJ1-2, the CDR3 gives the full variable domain: DARVTQTPRHKVTEMGQEVTMRCQPILGHNTVFWYRQTMMQGLELLAYFRNRAPLDDSGMPKDRFSAEMPDATLATLKIQPSEPRDSAVYFCASGPDGTLATFGSGTRLTVV.

V is TRBV5-6 and J is TRBJ2-7; 9 bases line up with TRBD2. J was trimmed by 0 bases and V by 4 bases; bases with no gene match: 8. Germline CDR1 and CDR2: SGHDT and YYEEEE. The CDR3 spans 16 residues. The CDR3 DNA sequence: TGTGCCAGCAGCAAAAAAGGGACTAGCAGCTCCTACGAGCAGTACTTC. It translates to CASSKKGTSSSYEQYF. The entire variable domain, with the rest obtained from reference TRBV5-6 and TRBJ2-7, is as follows: DAGVTQSPTHLIKTRGQQVTLRCSPKSGHDTVSWYQQALGQGPQFIFQYYEEEERQRGNFPDRFSGHQFPNYSSELNVNALLLGDSALYLCASSKKGTSSSYEQYFGPGTRLTVT.

This clonotype was seen only a few times. The CDR3 region has the DNA TGTGCCAGTAGTAAACCGGGACTAGCGGGAGGAAGACGCCAAGAGACCCAGTACTTC. Its translation: CASSKPGLAGGRRQETQYF. The genes are TRBV19 and TRBJ2-5; 15 nucleotides line up with TRBD2. The CDR3 is 19 amino acids. J was trimmed by 1 base and V by 4 bases; bases with no gene match: 10. CDR1 is LNHDA, CDR2 SQIVND, per germline (reference sequence).

This clonotype was observed at least ten times. The chain uses TRBV29-1 and TRBJ1-3; D uncertain. The CDR3 covers 13 residues. Germline CDR1 and CDR2: SQVTM and ANQGSEA. V lost 5 bases and J 0 bases, leaving 8 bases between the germline ends. DNA of the CDR3: TGCAGCGTTCGAGGGAACTCTGGAAACACCATATATTTT. Translated: CSVRGNSGNTIYF.

This clonotype has more than one count but fewer than ten. The J gene is TRBJ2-7, the V gene TRBV5-1; D ambiguous. CDR3 size: 13 residues. The germline V and J ends were trimmed by 0 bases and 3 bases, with 7 bases remaining between them. Germline lookup yields CDR1 SGHRS and CDR2 YFSETQ. CDR3 DNA sequence: TGCGCCAGCAGCTTGGTTGGGGACTACGAGCAGTACTTC. It translates to CASSLVGDYEQYF.

This clonotype has only a few counts. The chain is built from TRBV7-9 and TRBJ2-1; 12 nucleotides agree with TRBD2. V shed 4 bases, J shed 5 bases, and the junction held 6 bases outside the gene matches. The CDR3 consists of 16 residues. Germline V gene data show CDR1 as SEHNR and CDR2 as FQNEAQ (reference sequence). The CDR3 sequence: CASSSWTSGMNNEQFF. The CDR3 coding sequence is TGTGCCAGCAGCTCCTGGACTAGCGGGATGAACAATGAGCAGTTCTTC.

This clonotype has just a few counts. This chain connects TRBV7-2 to TRBJ2-1; no firm D call. The CDR3 covers 11 residues. Trimming removed 7 bases at V and 5 bases at J, with 6 bases between. Germline CDR1 reads SGHTA; CDR2 reads FQGNSA. The CDR3 reads CASKINNEQFF. CDR3 nucleotides: TGTGCCAGCAAGATTAACAATGAGCAGTTCTTC.

The chain uses TRBV7-9 and TRBJ2-7; D is unclear. CDR3 length: 11 amino acids. V was clipped by 3 bases and J by 6 bases, with 6 bases between them. Germline values: CDR1 SEHNR, CDR2 FQNEAQ (reference sequence). CDR3 protein: CASSFRSEQYF. The CDR3 region has the DNA TGTGCCAGCAGCTTTCGATCCGAGCAGTACTTC.

This clonotype was counted ten times or more. The rearrangement joins TRBV18 to TRBJ1-1; 9 bases match TRBD1. The V gene's germline CDR1 is KGHSH and CDR2 LQKENI. V gave up 6 bases and J gave up 0 bases; unmatched junction bases: 8. The CDR3 is 16 amino acids. The CDR3: CASSSGTGNMNTEAFF. The CDR3 coding sequence is TGTGCCAGCTCTTCCGGGACAGGGAACATGAACACTGAAGCTTTCTTT.

The chain uses TRBV12-3 or TRBV12-4 and TRBJ2-1, with no clear D. This CDR3 is built from 15 residues. Trimming removed 5 bases from V and 0 bases from J, with 11 bases in between. CDR3: CASSDRMSSYNEQFF. Written as DNA, the CDR3 is TGTGCCAGCAGTGACCGTATGAGCTCCTACAATGAGCAGTTCTTC.

This clonotype was counted between two and nine times. V gene TRBV6-2 or TRBV6-3 combines with J gene TRBJ2-7; 11 bases fit TRBD1. V lost 6 bases and J lost 5; bases outside the gene matches: 12. In germline, CDR1 is MNHEY, CDR2 SVGEGT. CDR3 size: 16 residues. The CDR3 sequence: CASSPEPGQGVHEQYF. CDR3 in DNA: TGTGCCAGCAGCCCTGAACCGGGACAGGGGGTCCACGAGCAGTACTTC.

Of note for this clonotype: This may come from a read error, since a much larger clone is one base off. The V call is TRBV2, the J call TRBJ2-7, with D perhaps TRBD1 or TRBD2 (5 bases each). This CDR3 has 13 residues. In germline, CDR1 is SNHLY, CDR2 FYNNEI. CDR3 loop: CVSSEALGVEQYF. The CDR3 region has the DNA TGTGTCAGCAGTGAAGCGCTGGGGGTTGAGCAGTACTTC.

The CDR3 loop is CSAREDRTGGTEAFF. Here the CDR3 DNA reads TGCAGTGCTAGGGAGGACAGAACGGGGGGCACTGAAGCTTTCTTT. The rearrangement links TRBV20-1 to TRBJ1-1, with TRBD1 as a possible D gene (6 bases). The germline V and J ends were trimmed by 3 bases and 4 bases, with 18 bases remaining between them. CDR1 is DFQATT, CDR2 SNEGSKA, per germline (reference sequence). CDR3 length: 15 amino acids.

The rearrangement uses TRBV7-2 and TRBJ2-5, with D uncertain. The V end was cut by 0 bases, the J end by 1 base, with 12 bases between. The germline CDR1 and CDR2 sequences are SGHTA and FQGNSA. The length of the CDR3 is 16 residues. The CDR3 DNA follows: TGTGCCAGCAGCTTAGCGCTTTGGCCACCCCAAGAGACCCAGTACTTC. Translation: CASSLALWPPQETQYF.

In its sample, this clonotype was seen a few times. The chain carries TRBV19 and TRBJ2-1; the D is unclear. The CDR3 runs 12 residues. Germline V lookup: CDR1 LNHDA, CDR2 SQIVND (reference sequence). V lost 5 bases, J lost 6 bases, and 8 bases lay in between. CDR3 residues: CASSGQTNEQFF. The CDR3 DNA sequence: TGTGCCAGTAGTGGTCAGACCAATGAGCAGTTCTTC.

The rearrangement uses TRBV19 and TRBJ1-5; no definite D call. Germline-derived CDR1 and CDR2 are LNHDA and SQIVND (reference sequence). This CDR3 has 14 amino acids. The ends were cut back, 1 base at V and 4 bases at J, with 8 bases in the middle. CDR3 nucleotides: TGTGCCAGTAGTATAGTGAGTGATAATCAGCCCCAGCATTTT. Protein product: CASSIVSDNQPQHF.

The chain has TRBV12-3 or TRBV12-4 and TRBJ1-3; D is unclear. Trimming cost V 3 bases and J 7 bases, with 7 bases left between them. This CDR3 has 12 amino acids. In DNA, the CDR3 is TGTGCCAGCAGTTTGACGGAGAACACCATATATTTT. Its translation is CASSLTENTIYF.

This clonotype has only a few counts. The CDR3 DNA reads TGCAGTGCTAGAGTTTACAGAGCTAACAATGAGCAGTTCTTC. Translating it yields CSARVYRANNEQFF. The rearrangement uses TRBV20-1 and TRBJ2-1; no reliable D call. The CDR3 sequence is 14 residues long. Trimming pared 1 base from V and 5 bases from J, leaving 12 bases between. Germline V gene sequence: CDR1 DFQATT, CDR2 SNEGSKA (reference sequence).

The rearrangement uses TRBV20-1 and TRBJ2-7; TRBD2 might be the D (5 bases). This CDR3 comprises 14 residues. Germline CDR1 DFQATT, CDR2 SNEGSKA (reference sequence). Trimming pared 6 bases from V and 3 bases from J, leaving 18 bases between. The CDR3 loop reads CSATPARGYYEQYF. The CDR3 DNA is TGCAGTGCGACCCCCGCCCGCGGGTACTACGAGCAGTACTTC.

V is TRBV11-3 and J is TRBJ2-1; a possible D gene is TRBD2 (5 bases). Trimming pared 1 base from V and 0 bases from J, leaving 10 bases between. The CDR3 extends over 16 amino acids. CDR1 and CDR2 from the germline V gene are SGHNT and YENEEA. CDR3 sequence: CASSLVSGTSYNEQFF. As DNA, the CDR3 is TGTGCCAGCAGCTTAGTTTCGGGAACCTCCTACAATGAGCAGTTCTTC.

This clonotype was seen only a few times. The gene calls are TRBV20-1 and TRBJ2-7; 9 bases agree with TRBD2. Germline V gives CDR1 DFQATT, CDR2 SNEGSKA (reference sequence). Trimming at V came to 6 bases and at J to 2 bases, leaving 5 bases not matched to a gene. The CDR3 runs to 13 residues. The DNA of the CDR3 is TGCAGTGCAACGGGACTAGCTCCCTACGAGCAGTACTTC. As protein: CSATGLAPYEQYF.

This clonotype was detected a few times. V and J are TRBV20-1 and TRBJ2-3; maybe TRBD2 (6 bases). The CDR3 covers 14 residues. Per the germline V gene, CDR1 is DFQATT and CDR2 is SNEGSKA (reference sequence). V was cut by 5 bases and J by 0 bases, with 12 bases left in between. The CDR3 DNA sequence: TGCAGTGCTGGGGGGAGCGGGAGCACAGATACGCAGTATTTT. This encodes CSAGGSGSTDTQYF.

The V and J genes are TRBV5-1 and TRBJ2-7; D is possibly TRBD1 (6 bases). Germline CDR1 and CDR2: SGHRS and YFSETQ. V lost 4 bases to trimming and J lost 1 base, with 12 bases between them. CDR3 size: 14 residues. The CDR3 bases are TGCGCCAGCAGCGCCCTAGACAGGTCCTACGAGCAGTACTTC. Residues: CASSALDRSYEQYF.

The chain joins TRBV14 to TRBJ2-1; the D gene is possibly TRBD2 (6 bases). V was cut by 0 bases and J by 12 bases, with 9 bases left in between. The germline V gene has CDR1 SGHDN and CDR2 FVKESK. The CDR3 is 12 amino acids. Here the CDR3 DNA reads TGTGCCAGCAGCCAAGATCGGCGGGGGCAGTTCTTC. Translated: CASSQDRRGQFF.

This clonotype has more than one count but fewer than ten. V and J are TRBV11-2 and TRBJ2-1; tentative D call: TRBD2 (5 bases). Germline CDR1 SGHAT, CDR2 FQNNGV. Trimming cost V 1 base and J 7 bases, with 14 bases left between them. The CDR3 spans 15 residues. DNA of the CDR3: TGTGCCAGCAGCTTAGTGGTGACCTCGGGGAATGAGCAGTTCTTC. Its protein product is CASSLVVTSGNEQFF.

This clonotype was detected only a few times. The chain couples TRBV9 to TRBJ2-1; D possibly uses TRBD1 or TRBD2 (5 bases each). The germline V gene encodes CDR1 SGDLS and CDR2 YYNGEE. V lost 3 bases, J lost 1 base, and 14 bases lay in between. The CDR3 is 16 amino acids. The CDR3: CASSAAGTRSYNEQFF. DNA for the CDR3: TGTGCCAGCAGCGCCGCCGGGACGCGATCCTACAATGAGCAGTTCTTC.